These 14 T cell receptor beta chains share one sample of origin, sequenced in a study of T cells in Graves' hyperthyroidism and ophthalmopathy. Amplified TCR beta CDR3 regions came from RNA transcripts. TCR CDR3 underwent first-round RT-PCR with the HTBI primer set. One entry per CDR3 protein results from TCRdb running MiXCR on the multiplex PCR reads. Among around 210,000 distinct CDR3 sequences listed, around a sixth were seen once. The sample was blood. The source is a woman aged 50 to 60 with Graves' hyperthyroidism.

The chain employs TRBV20-1 and TRBJ1-1, with 9 positions matching TRBD1. CDR3 length equals 13 residues. Per the germline V gene, CDR1 is DFQATT and CDR2 is SNEGSKA (reference sequence). V lost 6 bases and J lost 13; bases outside the gene matches: 15. CDR3 coding DNA: TGCAGTGCCCTTAAGGACAGGGGCGTTGTTGGTTTCTTT. It is translated as CSALKDRGVVGFF.

This clonotype was recorded at least ten times. The chain combines TRBV7-9 with TRBJ2-7; tentative D call: TRBD1 (5 bases). The CDR3 has 13 amino acids. The V gene's germline CDR1 is SEHNR and CDR2 FQNEAQ (reference sequence). Trimming took 1 base from V and 4 from J, leaving 8 bases between them. Written as DNA, the CDR3 is TGTGCCAGCAGCTTAGGGGGCAGGTACGAGCAGTACTTC. This sequence encodes CASSLGGRYEQYF.

The genes are TRBV6-6 and TRBJ2-7; D gene unclear. The germline V gene encodes CDR1 MNHNY and CDR2 SVGAGI (reference sequence). V was trimmed by 0 bases and J by 3 bases, leaving 6 bases between them. CDR3 length: 13 residues. The chain's CDR3 is CASSYSEDYEQYF. The CDR3 bases are TGTGCCAGCAGTTACTCGGAAGACTACGAGCAGTACTTC.

This clonotype was found a few times. This chain links TRBV7-9 with TRBJ2-3, with D tentatively TRBD2 (5 bases). The V end lost 1 base, the J end lost 6 bases, and 17 bases lay between the germline ends. The V gene's germline CDR1 is SEHNR and CDR2 FQNEAQ (reference sequence). The CDR3 runs to 16 residues. The CDR3 nucleotides are TGTGCCAGCAGCTTAGGAGGAGGCGGACGGAGGGATACGCAGTATTTT. Translating gives CASSLGGGGRRDTQYF.

The rearrangement uses TRBV27 and TRBJ1-4; 7 nucleotides line up with TRBD1. This CDR3 region has 14 residues. Germline loops: CDR1 MNHEY, CDR2 SMNVEV (reference sequence). After removal of 6 bases from V and 4 bases from J, the junction contained 5 bases not matched to a gene. The CDR3 coding sequence is TGTGCCAGCAGCCGGGGACAGCATAATGAAAAACTGTTTTTT. It encodes CASSRGQHNEKLFF. The full variable domain, with the rest looked up from reference TRBV27 and TRBJ1-4, is EAQVTQNPRYLITVTGKKLTVTCSQNMNHEYMSWYRQDPGLGLRQIYYSMNVEVTDKGDVPEGYKVSRKEKRNFPLILESPSPNQTSLYFCASSRGQHNEKLFFGSGTQLSVL.

This clonotype was recorded many times. This chain uses TRBV6-6 with TRBJ1-1, with TRBD1 matching 8 bases. The CDR3 sequence is 15 residues long. V lost 2 bases and J lost 4; bases outside the gene matches: 6. Germline lookup yields CDR1 MNHNY and CDR2 SVGAGI (reference sequence). In DNA form, the CDR3 reads TGTGCCAGCAGTTACCCAGGGGGCTTGGGCACTGAAGCTTTCTTT. As protein: CASSYPGGLGTEAFF.

This clonotype was recorded many times. One end of the junction is discordant with germline, which a read error may explain. The rearrangement links TRBV6-1 to TRBJ2-5; perhaps TRBD1 as D (6 bases). The germline V gene has CDR1 MNHNS and CDR2 SASEGT. The CDR3 runs to 13 residues. Written as DNA, the CDR3 is TGCGCCAGCAGTGAATGGGGGCCGGAGACCCAGTACTTC. This translates into CASSEWGPETQYF.

The sample holds many counts of this clonotype. V gene TRBV7-9 combines with J gene TRBJ1-2; D ambiguous. V lost 3 bases to trimming and J lost 4 bases, with 18 bases between them. CDR1 and CDR2 (germline): SEHNR, FQNEAQ (reference sequence). The CDR3 is 16 amino acids. CDR3 coding DNA: TGTGCCAGCAGCTTTGGGATTGGGATTGGGCTCTATGGCTACACCTTC. It specifies CASSFGIGIGLYGYTF.

The rearrangement links TRBV18 to TRBJ2-2, with unresolved D. Germline V gene lookup returns CDR1 KGHSH and CDR2 LQKENI. The CDR3 sequence is 15 residues long. The V gene lost 6 bases and the J gene lost 4 bases, with 15 bases spanning the gap. This chain's CDR3 is CASSATQGRTGELFF. DNA of the CDR3: TGTGCCAGCTCCGCGACCCAAGGTCGCACCGGGGAGCTGTTTTTT. Full variable domain (missing parts from reference TRBV18 and TRBJ2-2): NAGVMQNPRHLVRRRGQEARLRCSPMKGHSHVYWYRQLPEEGLKFMVYLQKENIIDESGMPKERFSAEFPKEGPSILRIQQVVRGDSAAYFCASSATQGRTGELFFGEGSRLTVL.

The chain carries TRBV29-1 and TRBJ2-1; 7 bases align to TRBD2. The V segment lost 5 bases and the J segment 8 bases; nucleotides outside the gene matches: 18. The CDR3 has 16 residues. The germline V gene has CDR1 SQVTM and CDR2 ANQGSEA. The DNA of the CDR3 is TGCAGCGTTAGTGGGGGAGGGATTAGGCCTTGGGATGAGCAGTTCTTC. This codes for CSVSGGGIRPWDEQFF.

This clonotype has at least ten counts. The V call is TRBV2, the J call TRBJ1-1; D is perhaps TRBD1 (5 bases). V shed 6 bases and J shed 1 base, with 9 bases lying between them. Germline V gene data show CDR1 as SNHLY and CDR2 as FYNNEI. This CDR3 spans 13 amino acids. In DNA, the CDR3 is TGTGCCAGCAGACAGGAGACGAACACTGAAGCTTTCTTT. Translating it yields CASRQETNTEAFF.

There are many counts of this clonotype. The chain carries TRBV7-9 and TRBJ1-1, with 7 bases fitting TRBD1. This CDR3 spans 15 amino acids. J lost 5 bases, V lost 5 bases, and 11 bases had no gene match. The germline V gene has CDR1 SEHNR and CDR2 FQNEAQ (reference sequence). The CDR3 DNA reads as TGTGCCAGCAGCCACCGACAGGGAAGGGGGACTGAAGCTTTCTTT. Translating gives CASSHRQGRGTEAFF.

Many counts were recorded for this clonotype. The rearrangement joins TRBV11-2 to TRBJ1-6; D possibly corresponds to TRBD1 (6 bases). Per germline, CDR1 SGHAT and CDR2 FQNNGV. V was cut by 5 bases and J by 14 bases, with 16 bases left in between. The length of the CDR3 is 13 residues. The CDR3 region is CASSLGGGQTLHF. CDR3 DNA sequence: TGTGCCAGCAGCCTAGGGGGGGGACAAACCCTCCACTTT.

The table lists this clonotype with a count of one. The genes are TRBV11-2 and TRBJ2-3; D unclear. The V end was cut by 7 bases, the J end by 2 bases, with 25 bases between. CDR1 is SGHAT, CDR2 FQNNGV, per germline. The CDR3 spans 18 residues. Here the CDR3 DNA reads TGTGCCAGCACCTTCTACGTCTTGGGCTCTCTAGACACAGATACGCAGTATTTT. This encodes CASTFYVLGSLDTDTQYF.